The 22 T cell receptor beta chains below all came from one sample that was sequenced in a study of T cell changes during pregnancy in multiple sclerosis. Here immunoSEQ multiplex PCR was the method, and the copy in TCRdb shows in-frame clones only, minus some. The sample lists some 87,000 clones; around 90% were seen once. The specimen was CD4+ T cells from peripheral blood mononuclear cells, collected before pregnancy. The source is a female donor with multiple sclerosis, enrolled in a pregnancy study.

The chain uses TRBV28 and TRBJ2-1; D remains ambiguous. CDR3 length equals 11 residues. Germline CDR1 is MDHEN and CDR2 is SYDVKM. Trimming took off 6 bases at V and 8 bases at J, with 8 bases between the two ends. The CDR3 is CASRDIDEQFF. The CDR3 DNA follows: TGTGCCAGCAGAGACATAGATGAGCAGTTCTTC.

J is TRBJ2-5 and V is TRBV7-9; 9 bases match TRBD2. Germline CDR1 is SEHNR and CDR2 is FQNEAQ (reference sequence). Unmatched junction bases numbered 7, after V lost 5 bases and J lost 3 bases. There are 15 residues in the CDR3. The CDR3 DNA reads TGTGCCAGCAGCCCACGACTAGCGGCTGAAGAGACCCAGTACTTC. Encoded protein: CASSPRLAAEETQYF.

The chain combines TRBV7-9 with TRBJ2-4; D may be TRBD1 (5 bases). The CDR3 loop spans 16 amino acids. V was clipped by 4 bases and J by 4 bases, with 17 bases between them. Germline CDR1 SEHNR, CDR2 FQNEAQ (reference sequence). The CDR3 DNA follows: TGTGCCAGCAGCTCGTTCAGGGCGGACCTTAAAAACATTCAGTACTTC. Translation: CASSSFRADLKNIQYF.

The chain is built from TRBV5-1 and TRBJ1-1; 7 bases match TRBD1. V was clipped by 7 bases and J by 2 bases; unmatched bases: 8. The CDR3 has 14 residues. Germline CDR1 SGHRS, CDR2 YFSETQ. CDR3: CASSQGPSNTEAFF. In nucleotides, the CDR3 is TGCGCCAGCTCACAGGGGCCCTCTAACACTGAAGCTTTCTTT.

The rearrangement links TRBV11-1 to TRBJ1-1; D unclear. Germline V gene lookup returns CDR1 SGHAT and CDR2 FQDESV (reference sequence). V was shortened by 4 bases and J by 7 bases, with 13 bases between the two germline ends. This CDR3 is built from 13 residues. CDR3 sequence (DNA): TGTGCCAGCAGCTCGGATGGGAGATTTGAAGCTTTCTTT. Its translation is CASSSDGRFEAFF. The full variable domain, in which reference TRBV11-1 and TRBJ1-1 provide the parts outside the CDR3, is EAEVAQSPRYKITEKSQAVAFWCDPISGHATLYWYRQILGQGPELLVQFQDESVVDDSQLPKDRFSAERLKGVDSTLKIQPAELGDSAMYLCASSSDGRFEAFFGQGTRLTVV.

Only one count was recorded for this clone. The chain links TRBV5-1 to TRBJ2-5; 7 bases fit TRBD1. Losses at the gene ends were 1 base for V and 2 bases for J; bases not matched to a gene: 2. The CDR3 length is 14 residues. Germline values: CDR1 SGHRS, CDR2 YFSETQ. The CDR3 sequence is CASSLLGQQETQYF. The CDR3 region has the DNA TGCGCCAGCAGCTTGTTGGGACAGCAAGAGACCCAGTACTTC.

J is TRBJ2-1 and V is TRBV5-1, with 9 bases lining up with TRBD1. The CDR3 runs 15 residues. Germline trimming cut 3 bases from V and 4 bases from J; bases unmatched to any gene: 5. The germline V gene has CDR1 SGHRS and CDR2 YFSETQ. CDR3 DNA: TGCGCCAGCAGCTCCGGGACAGGGAGTTACAATGAGCAGTTCTTC. This translates into CASSSGTGSYNEQFF.

The rearrangement joins TRBV30 to TRBJ2-2; 9 bases align to TRBD1. The CDR3 covers 17 residues. The germline V gene has CDR1 GTSNPN and CDR2 SVGIG (reference sequence). Germline trimming cut 0 bases from V and 0 bases from J; bases unmatched to any gene: 5. CDR3 DNA: TGTGCCTGGAGTGTACGAGGGACAGGGACGAACACCGGGGAGCTGTTTTTT. Protein: CAWSVRGTGTNTGELFF.

V usage is TRBV28 and J usage is TRBJ2-1, with no clear D. Germline assignment: CDR1 MDHEN and CDR2 SYDVKM. The V end was cut by 7 bases, the J end by 0 bases, with 13 bases between. The CDR3 contains 15 residues. CDR3 nucleotide sequence: TGTGCCAGCAATCCAACCCTCAGCTCCTACAATGAGCAGTTCTTC. Its translation: CASNPTLSSYNEQFF.

CDR3 protein: CASSQVAGLNQPQHF. The DNA of the CDR3 is TGCGCCAGCAGCCAAGTAGCAGGGCTCAATCAGCCCCAGCATTTT. The genes are TRBV4-1 and TRBJ1-5; D perhaps matches TRBD1 (5 bases). This CDR3 region has 15 residues. CDR1 is MGHRA, CDR2 YSYEKL, per germline. V gave up 1 base and J gave up 3 bases, with 10 bases separating them.

The V call is TRBV7-9, the J call TRBJ1-4; 7 bases map to TRBD1. The germline V gene encodes CDR1 SEHNR and CDR2 FQNEAQ (reference sequence). The V gene end was trimmed by 6 bases and the J gene end by 8 bases; junction bases not matched to a gene: 6. The length of the CDR3 is 13 residues. Written as DNA, the CDR3 is TGTGCCAGCAGAGAGGGGGCCGGAGAAAAACTGTTTTTT. Amino acid sequence: CASREGAGEKLFF.

This sequence joins TRBV2 and TRBJ2-4; 9 bases are a match to TRBD2. Germline V gene lookup returns CDR1 SNHLY and CDR2 FYNNEI. The CDR3 runs 14 residues. V was pared by 7 bases and J by 1 base, with 2 bases of the junction left unmatched. The CDR3 loop is CASKTSGAKNIQYF. The CDR3 bases are TGTGCCAGCAAAACTAGCGGGGCCAAAAACATTCAGTACTTC.

This chain uses TRBV9 with TRBJ2-1; 9 positions match TRBD2. After removal of 0 bases from V and 9 bases from J, the junction contained 7 bases not matched to a gene. This CDR3 contains 15 residues. Germline loops: CDR1 SGDLS, CDR2 YYNGEE. In DNA, the CDR3 is TGTGCCAGCAGCGTAGCCGGGCGGGGGGGCAGTGAGCAGTTCTTC. Translated: CASSVAGRGGSEQFF.

The rearrangement joins TRBV19 to TRBJ2-1; 12 bases map to TRBD2. V dropped 4 bases and J dropped 9; count of bases not matched to a gene: 7. Germline V lookup: CDR1 LNHDA, CDR2 SQIVND (reference sequence). The CDR3 runs to 15 residues. The CDR3 nucleotides read TGTGCCAGTAGTACACTAGCGGGGGGCCAGGGTGAGCAGTTCTTC. Amino acid sequence: CASSTLAGGQGEQFF.

The chain recombines TRBV2 with TRBJ2-7; 8 nucleotides match TRBD2. CDR3 length equals 15 residues. Germline V lookup: CDR1 SNHLY, CDR2 FYNNEI. V was clipped by 2 bases and J by 0 bases; unmatched bases: 3. The CDR3 DNA is TGTGCCAGCAGTGAACTAACTAGCGGCTCCTACGAGCAGTACTTC. Translated: CASSELTSGSYEQYF.

The chain combines TRBV5-1 with TRBJ1-5; D remains unclear. The germline CDR1 and CDR2 sequences are SGHRS and YFSETQ. There are 15 residues in the CDR3. The V end was cut by 0 bases, the J end by 8 bases, with 15 bases between. Here the CDR3 DNA reads TGCGCCAGCAGCTTGGACGAAGGGCGGGGAGAGCCCCAGCATTTT. It encodes CASSLDEGRGEPQHF.

This chain connects TRBV5-4 to TRBJ2-3, with 15 nucleotides matching TRBD2. The CDR3 is 19 amino acids. J gave up 0 bases and V 5 bases, and 10 bases lay outside the gene matches. Germline CDR1 and CDR2: SGHNT and YYREEE (reference sequence). The CDR3 loop reads CASRHAGTSGGISTDTQYF. CDR3 in DNA: TGTGCCAGCAGACACGCCGGGACTAGCGGGGGGATAAGCACAGATACGCAGTATTTT.

The chain links TRBV30 to TRBJ2-1; 12 bases agree with TRBD2. V dropped 2 bases and J dropped 10; count of bases not matched to a gene: 9. This CDR3 has 15 residues. From germline, CDR1 is GTSNPN and CDR2 SVGIG (reference sequence). The DNA for the CDR3 is TGTGCCTGGAGTACGCTTCTAGCGGGAGGGGAGGAGCAGTTCTTC. It specifies CAWSTLLAGGEEQFF.

Concerning this clone: The conserved final phenylalanine or tryptophan is absent from the CDR3, which likely points to a read error. Because the CDR3's place on the DNA is in doubt, the DNA is left out and the CDR3 is given as listed by TCRdb. The rearrangement links TRBV20-1 to TRBJ1-2. Counting both end residues, the CDR3 totals 10 amino acids. The germline V gene encodes CDR1 DFQATT and CDR2 SNEGSKA (reference sequence). CDR3 protein: CSARDIGGVL.

This chain connects TRBV19 to TRBJ2-3, with 10 bases that match TRBD2. The CDR3 covers 16 residues. Germline lookup yields CDR1 LNHDA and CDR2 SQIVND (reference sequence). V gave up 2 bases and J gave up 0 bases; unmatched junction bases: 2. CDR3 DNA: TGTGCCAGTAGTATACTAGCGGGAGCTAGCACAGATACGCAGTATTTT. Translation: CASSILAGASTDTQYF.

This rearrangement joins TRBV6-5 to TRBJ1-6, with D unresolved. The CDR3 is 15 residues long. V was cut by 6 bases and J by 2 bases, with 11 bases left in between. Germline V gene lookup returns CDR1 MNHEY and CDR2 SVGAGI. The CDR3: CASSGGRAYNSPLHF. As DNA, the CDR3 is TGTGCCAGCAGCGGTGGGAGGGCCTATAATTCACCCCTCCACTTT.

This chain joins TRBV7-2 and TRBJ1-2; a weak D match, TRBD1 (5 bases). Germline CDR1 is SGHTA and CDR2 is FQGNSA. The CDR3 extends over 15 amino acids. The V end was cut by 2 bases, the J end by 1 base, with 11 bases between. In nucleotides, the CDR3 is TGTGCCAGCAGCTTACGCAGGGCCCTTAACTATGGCTACACCTTC. Translating it yields CASSLRRALNYGYTF.